The source of this TCR beta chain is a study of T-cell reconstitution after alpha-beta-depleted transplantation in children. A TCRbeta library incorporating unique molecular identifiers was prepared. TCRdb reprocessed the PCR reads with MiXCR, giving one entry per CDR3 protein. The sample yields roughly 180,000 distinct CDR3 sequences, about 14% seen once. This clonotype was observed many times. V dropped 8 bases and J dropped 5 bases, with 10 bases sitting between them. Germline V CDR1 and CDR2: MRHNA, SNTAGT. The CDR3 is 12 residues long. This sequence joins TRBV6-4 and TRBJ2-1, with D unclear. The specimen was PBMCs from the stem cell graft donor, collected from the stem cell graft. This sequence was found in a human donor who donated a stem cell graft to a child with acute lymphoblastic leukemia. This CDR3 reads CASGYGDNEQFF. The CDR3 region has the DNA TGTGCCAGCGGATACGGAGACAATGAGCAGTTCTTC.